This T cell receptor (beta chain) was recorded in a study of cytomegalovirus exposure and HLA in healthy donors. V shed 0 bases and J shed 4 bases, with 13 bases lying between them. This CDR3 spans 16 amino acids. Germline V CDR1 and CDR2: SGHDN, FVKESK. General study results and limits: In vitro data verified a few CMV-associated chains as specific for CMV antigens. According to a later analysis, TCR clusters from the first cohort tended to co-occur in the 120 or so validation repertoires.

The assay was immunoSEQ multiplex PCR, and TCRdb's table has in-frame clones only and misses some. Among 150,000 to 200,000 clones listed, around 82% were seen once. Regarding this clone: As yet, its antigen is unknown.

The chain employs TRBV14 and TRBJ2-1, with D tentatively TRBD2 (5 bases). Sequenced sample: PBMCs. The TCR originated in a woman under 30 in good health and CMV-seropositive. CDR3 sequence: CASSQDRGSGYNEQFF. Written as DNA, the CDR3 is TGTGCCAGCAGCCAAGATAGAGGTTCGGGGTACAATGAGCAGTTCTTC.